Following are 6 T cell receptor beta chains from one sample sequenced in a study of T cells in Graves' hyperthyroidism and ophthalmopathy. Regions amplified from RNA transcripts were the TCR beta CDR3 regions. The HTBI primer set was used in a first-round RT-PCR of the TCR CDR3. One entry per CDR3 protein results from TCRdb running MiXCR on the multiplex PCR reads. The sample lists hundreds of thousands of distinct CDR3 sequences, more than 15% occurring once. The specimen was blood. The source is a woman aged 40 to 49 with Graves' ophthalmopathy.

A word on this clonotype: One junction end disagrees with the germline gene, perhaps due to a read error. This chain joins TRBV11-2 and TRBJ2-1; 9 nucleotides agree with TRBD1. This CDR3 is built from 13 residues. The germline V gene encodes CDR1 SGHAT and CDR2 FQNNGV. The CDR3 sequence: CASSLTGGNEQSF. The CDR3 DNA sequence: TGTGCCAGCAGCCTTACAGGGGGCAATGAGCAGTCCTTC.

This clonotype came up many times. V is TRBV28 and J is TRBJ2-7; D is unresolved. The germline V and J ends were trimmed by 4 bases and 0 bases, with 10 bases remaining between them. Germline CDR1 MDHEN, CDR2 SYDVKM. The CDR3 loop spans 14 amino acids. The CDR3 region is CASSSGGSSYEQYF. CDR3 DNA sequence: TGTGCCAGCAGTTCCGGCGGCAGCTCCTACGAGCAGTACTTC.

This clonotype was seen many times. This chain joins TRBV20-1 and TRBJ1-1; no definite D call. The CDR3 is made up of 13 amino acids. CDR1 is DFQATT and CDR2 is SNEGSKA in the germline V gene (reference sequence). V lost 6 bases and J 6 bases, leaving 17 bases between the germline ends. CDR3 sequence: CSAGGGLRAEAFF. CDR3 nucleotide sequence: TGCAGTGCAGGCGGCGGCCTGAGGGCTGAAGCTTTCTTT.

The chain carries TRBV19 and TRBJ2-3; possibly TRBD1 for D (5 bases). Germline CDR1 and CDR2: LNHDA and SQIVND (reference sequence). The CDR3 loop spans 13 amino acids. V dropped 10 bases and J dropped 2 bases, with 13 bases sitting between them. The CDR3 loop reads CATLDIYTDTQYF. The CDR3 DNA is TGTGCCACCCTGGACATATACACAGATACGCAGTATTTT.

This clonotype was seen repeatedly, ten times or more. V usage is TRBV11-1 and J usage is TRBJ2-7; D is uncertain. Germline V lookup: CDR1 SGHAT, CDR2 FQDESV (reference sequence). V lost 4 bases, J lost 6 bases, and 16 bases lay in between. The CDR3 covers 14 residues. DNA for the CDR3: TGTGCCAGCAGCTCAGGACCGTTTGTTGGCGAGCAGTACTTC. It translates to CASSSGPFVGEQYF.

V gene TRBV16 combines with J gene TRBJ1-1, with 10 positions matching TRBD1. The CDR3 is 15 residues long. The V and J ends lost 1 base and 8 bases, in that order; junction bases with no gene match: 7. The germline V gene encodes CDR1 KGHSY and CDR2 FQNENV. The CDR3 DNA follows: TGTGCCAGCAGCCAATTGGGGACAGGGGACGACGAAGCTTTCTTT. Protein product: CASSQLGTGDDEAFF.